The sequence of this T cell receptor beta chain was determined in a study of T cells in Graves' hyperthyroidism and ophthalmopathy. Study-level points and caveats: Most clonotypes that expanded in the thyroid above 0.001 also showed up in blood.

This CDR3 is 15 amino acids long. CDR1 and CDR2 from the germline V gene are SQVTM and ANQGSEA. Trimming removed 0 bases from V and 12 bases from J, with 21 bases in between. Stability of Graves' hyperthyroidism was defined as absent ophthalmopathy progression within 18 months. Not enrolled were patients with uncontrolled infection, other autoimmune disease, pregnancy or lactation. The authors took PBMCs from 10 ml fresh peripheral blood. This clonotype showed up just a few times. The antigen is undetermined. Amplified TCR beta CDR3 regions came from RNA transcripts. With the HTBI primer set, the TCR CDR3 went through a first round of RT-PCR. TCRdb reprocessed the multiplex PCR reads with MiXCR, giving one entry per CDR3 protein. The sample contains roughly 420,000 distinct CDR3 sequences, 15% to 19% of which appear only once.

Sequences were obtained from blood. The receptor's source is a woman aged 18-35 years with Graves' hyperthyroidism. This chain connects TRBV29-1 to TRBJ2-1; D may be TRBD2 (5 bases). This chain's CDR3 is CSVEDTTLPGLWQFF. The CDR3 bases are TGCAGCGTTGAAGATACGACACTCCCGGGATTGTGGCAGTTCTTC.